This T cell receptor (beta chain) came from a study of blood T cell repertoires in COVID-19. For the study at large: COVID-19 samples from acute and convalescent phases originated in the United States, Italy and Spain. The analysed material was cDNA or gDNA that came from T cells, B-cell-depleted T cells, or PBMCs.

In the original workflow: Amplification of reference gene primers provided the estimated nucleated cell counts. This table comes from immunoSEQ multiplex PCR, and its TCRdb copy is limited to in-frame clones, with some not included. The V and J calls and clone size come from that table; D and trimming were worked out from the DNA. The sample holds 250,000 to 300,000 clones, roughly 80% seen once. V was clipped by 6 bases and J by 3 bases; unmatched bases: 10. Germline CDR1 is SGHRS and CDR2 is YFSETQ. The CDR3 is made up of 18 amino acids. The V and J genes are TRBV5-1 and TRBJ2-1; the match to TRBD2 covers 15 bases. Sequenced input: peripheral blood. The sequence came from a man aged 55 to 70 who had recovered from COVID-19. DNA of the CDR3: TGCGCCAGCAAGGGCGGGGGGACTAGCGGGAGGAGCTACAATGAGCAGTTCTTC. Amino acid sequence: CASKGGGTSGRSYNEQFF.